This TCR beta chain was recovered during a study of T cell responses to AZD1222 COVID-19 vaccine (dated by TCRdb to about 2021). Looking at the study overall: AZD1222 recipients given second doses at about 4 weeks or at about 12 weeks were pooled, since spike-specific TCR depth and breadth were not found to differ between the two schedules. TCR sequencing covered approximately 230 trial participants: about 210 given two doses of AZD1222 and 26 given two doses of MenACWY control vaccine. Trial participants were enrolled into age subgroups of 18-55, 56-69 and 70-plus years, which contained about 150, 28 and 57 TCR-sequenced participants, respectively. Overall study results and their limits: The whole spike protein was spanned by vaccine-associated CD4 TCRs, and dominant responses were seen in regions 160-218 and 743-854. The 56-69-year group was small, and its depth increase did not reach significance, likely because of low power. After two AZD1222 doses, spike-specific TCR breadth and depth were significantly higher than at day 0 and than in MenACWY recipients. Nearly half of unique spike-specific TCRs reportedly recognized epitopes outside regions mutated in the B.1.351 and B.1.1.7 variants. Because no samples from the day 14 peak response were available, repertoires could be characterized only after the peak T cell response. Participants were mostly white British and included more females than males, and it was suggested by the authors that clonal diversity may have been underestimated. Conclusions about previously exposed vaccinees are limited because only 6 or 7 AZD1222 recipients were SARS-CoV-2 seropositive at baseline.

The table lists this clone with a count of one. The clone's antigen remains unknown. No clone much larger than this one lies a single base away; base qualities are absent. The CDR3 regions of human TCRbeta chains were subjected to immunosequencing. Regarding the original processing steps: TCRs in the repertoires were compared against a reference library of SARS-CoV-2-specific TCRs that had been generated with the MIRA antigen-specificity platform. Breadth was defined as the fraction of unique TCRs that were SARS-CoV-2-associated, and depth was defined as the fraction of total T cells that were SARS-CoV-2-associated. Using the MIRA data, each spike-specific TCR was assigned both to the spike region to which the TCR was reactive and to a CD4 or CD8 class. Log10-transformed breadth and depth values were compared by one-way ANOVA with Sidak's multiple comparisons tests. TCRdb's version of the immuneACCESS table is confined to in-frame rearrangements and falls short of the full clone set. An unresolved V gene accounts for under half of the shortfall where checked; the remainder is of unknown origin. V, J and clone size derive from that table, while D and trimming were established from the DNA sequence. This sample gives some 100,000 clones in total; around 90% of them show up just once. The ten largest clones add up to approximately 15% of the sample.

From the germline V gene, CDR1 is SNHLY and CDR2 is FYNNEI. Spanning cysteine to phenylalanine, the CDR3 consists of 17 amino acids. Solely the CDR3 DNA is kept, with 51 bases framed from the first base. V trim: 6 bases; J trim: 0 bases; unmatched bases: 10. The label giving this sample's time point can be read as: baseline before first vaccination. Vaccinee samples came from UK trials COV001 and COV002, including a single-blind randomized controlled phase 2/3 trial of AZD1222 (ChAdOx1 nCoV-19) in healthy adults. Trial participant PBMC samples were collected at day 0 and day 28 after the second dose for TCRbeta chain sequencing.

The clonotype was recovered from an adult in good health. The sequencing here drew on peripheral blood, taken on day 0 of AZD1222 vaccination. The chain is encoded by TRBV2 joined to TRBJ2-2; the central 7 bases match TRBD2. The CDR3 region reads CASRPPRGLANTGELFF. At the DNA level, the sequence is TGTGCCAGCAGACCCCCCCGCGGACTAGCGAACACCGGGGAGCTGTTTTTT.